This T cell receptor (beta chain) originates from a study of OX40 agonist ivuxolimab in advanced cancers. Patients were excluded for autoimmune disease history or systemic immunosuppression. The method was immunoSEQ multiplex PCR; TCRdb's version includes in-frame clones alone and lacks a portion of them. The sample has more than 35,000 clones; about 88% are singletons. The material was CD4+ or CD8+ T cells sorted from blood, obtained in a trial of the OX40 agonist ivuxolimab. This TCR was recovered from an adult with an advanced solid tumor such as melanoma, head and neck, liver or kidney cancer.

CDR3 sequence reads: CASSGGTVGEAFF. The CDR3 DNA sequence: TGTGCCAGCAGTGGGGGGACAGTAGGTGAAGCTTTCTTT. The gene calls are TRBV6-1 and TRBJ1-1; 7 bases line up with TRBD1. The J segment lost 7 bases and the V segment lost 4 bases, leaving 6 bases of the junction unmatched. The V gene's germline CDR1 is MNHNS and CDR2 SASEGT. The CDR3 is 13 residues long.